This T cell receptor (beta chain) was identified in a study of PD-1 blockade in classical Hodgkin lymphoma. Here immunoSEQ multiplex PCR was the method, and the copy in TCRdb shows in-frame clones only, minus some. This table holds under 45,000 clones, 69% found once. Regarding time point: cycle 4 day 1 (C4D1), after about 6 weeks of nivolumab. All patients relapsed after autologous stem cell transplantation, and brentuximab vedotin exposure varied. V was shortened by 0 bases and J by 7 bases, with 16 bases between the two germline ends. The CDR3 is made up of 15 amino acids. CDR1 is GTSNPN and CDR2 is SVGIG in the germline V gene (reference sequence).

This sequence joins TRBV30 and TRBJ1-5; no clear D. This specimen was peripheral blood mononuclear cells (PBMCs), taken before the fourth cycle of nivolumab. This clonotype originated in a human donor with classical Hodgkin lymphoma. CDR3 sequence (DNA): TGTGCCTGGAGTGTACGAGGACTGGAAGGGCAGCCCCAGCATTTT. Encoded protein: CAWSVRGLEGQPQHF.